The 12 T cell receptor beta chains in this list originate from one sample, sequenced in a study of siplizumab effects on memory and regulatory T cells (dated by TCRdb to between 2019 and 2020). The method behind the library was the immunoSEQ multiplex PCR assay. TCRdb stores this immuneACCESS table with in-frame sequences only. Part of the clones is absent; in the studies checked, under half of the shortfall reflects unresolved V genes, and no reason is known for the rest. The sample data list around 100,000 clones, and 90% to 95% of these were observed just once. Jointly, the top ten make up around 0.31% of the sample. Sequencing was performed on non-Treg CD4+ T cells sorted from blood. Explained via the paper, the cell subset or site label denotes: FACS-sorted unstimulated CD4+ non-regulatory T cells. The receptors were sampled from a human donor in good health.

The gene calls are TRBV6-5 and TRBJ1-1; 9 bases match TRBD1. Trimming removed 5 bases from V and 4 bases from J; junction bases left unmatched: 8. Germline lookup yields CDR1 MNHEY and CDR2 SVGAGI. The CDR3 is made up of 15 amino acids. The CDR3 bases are TGTGCCAGCAGTCGGACCCCGACAGGGGGCACTGAAGCTTTCTTT. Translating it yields CASSRTPTGGTEAFF.

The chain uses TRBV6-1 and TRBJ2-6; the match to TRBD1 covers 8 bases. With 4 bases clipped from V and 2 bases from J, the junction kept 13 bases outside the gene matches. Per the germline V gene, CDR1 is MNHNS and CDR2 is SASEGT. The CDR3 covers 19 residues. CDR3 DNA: TGTGCCAGCAGTGCCCTTACCGACAGGGGAGGCCCTGGGGCCAACGTCCTGACTTTC. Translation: CASSALTDRGGPGANVLTF.

The CDR3 region has the DNA TGTGCCAGCGGGCAATTGAAGAACACCGGGGAGCTGTTTTTT. Translated, it gives CASGQLKNTGELFF. J is TRBJ2-2 and V is TRBV2; D is ambiguous. Trimming shortened V by 8 bases and J by 1 base, and 11 bases separated the two germline ends. The CDR3 sequence is 14 residues long. Germline V CDR1 and CDR2: SNHLY, FYNNEI.

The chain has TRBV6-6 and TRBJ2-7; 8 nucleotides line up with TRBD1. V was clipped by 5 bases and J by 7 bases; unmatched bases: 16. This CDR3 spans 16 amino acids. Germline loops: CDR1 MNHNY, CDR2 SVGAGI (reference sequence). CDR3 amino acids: CASSRGRDRWVGEQYF. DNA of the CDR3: TGTGCCAGCAGTCGTGGCCGGGACAGGTGGGTGGGGGAGCAGTACTTC.

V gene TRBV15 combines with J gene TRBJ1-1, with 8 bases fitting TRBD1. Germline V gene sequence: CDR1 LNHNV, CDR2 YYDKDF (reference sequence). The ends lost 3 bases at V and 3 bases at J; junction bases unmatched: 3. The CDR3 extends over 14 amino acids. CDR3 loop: CATSRLTGDTEAFF. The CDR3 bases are TGTGCCACCAGCAGGTTGACAGGGGACACTGAAGCTTTCTTT.

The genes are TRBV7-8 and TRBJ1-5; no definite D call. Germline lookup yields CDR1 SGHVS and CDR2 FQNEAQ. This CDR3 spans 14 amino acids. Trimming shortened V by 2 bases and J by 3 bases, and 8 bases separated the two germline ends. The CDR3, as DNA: TGTGCCAGCAGCTTACAGTCCTACAATCAGCCCCAGCATTTT. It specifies CASSLQSYNQPQHF.

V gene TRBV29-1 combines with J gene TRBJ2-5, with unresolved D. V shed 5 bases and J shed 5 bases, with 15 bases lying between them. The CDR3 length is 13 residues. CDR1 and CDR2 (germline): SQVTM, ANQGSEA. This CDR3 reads CSVFRVQKETQYF. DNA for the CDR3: TGCAGCGTTTTTAGGGTGCAGAAGGAGACCCAGTACTTC.

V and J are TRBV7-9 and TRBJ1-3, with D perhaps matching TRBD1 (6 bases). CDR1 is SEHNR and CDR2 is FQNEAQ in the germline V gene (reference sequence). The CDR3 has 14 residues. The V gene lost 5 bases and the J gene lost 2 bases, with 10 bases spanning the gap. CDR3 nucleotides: TGTGCCAGCAGCCCACAGGGAACTGGAAACACCATATATTTT. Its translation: CASSPQGTGNTIYF.

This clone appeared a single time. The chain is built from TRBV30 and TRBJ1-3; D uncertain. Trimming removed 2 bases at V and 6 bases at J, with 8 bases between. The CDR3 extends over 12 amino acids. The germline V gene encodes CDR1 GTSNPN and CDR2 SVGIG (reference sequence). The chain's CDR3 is CAWSRSKNTIYF. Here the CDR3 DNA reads TGTGCCTGGAGTAGGTCCAAAAACACCATATATTTT.

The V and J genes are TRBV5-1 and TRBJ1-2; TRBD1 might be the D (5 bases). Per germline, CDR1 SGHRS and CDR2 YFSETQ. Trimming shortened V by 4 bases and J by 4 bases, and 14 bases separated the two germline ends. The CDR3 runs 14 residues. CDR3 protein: CASSPGDAGYGYTF. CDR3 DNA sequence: TGCGCCAGCAGCCCTGGGGACGCTGGCTATGGCTACACCTTC.

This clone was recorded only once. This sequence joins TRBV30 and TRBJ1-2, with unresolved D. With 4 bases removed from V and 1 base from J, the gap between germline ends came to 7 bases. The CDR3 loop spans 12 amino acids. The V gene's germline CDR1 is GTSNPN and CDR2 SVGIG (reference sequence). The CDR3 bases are TGTGCCTGGATGTTGTATAACTATGGCTACACCTTC. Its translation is CAWMLYNYGYTF.

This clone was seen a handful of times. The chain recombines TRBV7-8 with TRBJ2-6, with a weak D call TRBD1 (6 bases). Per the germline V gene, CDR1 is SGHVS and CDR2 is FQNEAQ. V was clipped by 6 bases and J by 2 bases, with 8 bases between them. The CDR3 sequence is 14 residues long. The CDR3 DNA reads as TGTGCCAGCAGGCCAGGGGCTGGGGCCAACGTCCTGACTTTC. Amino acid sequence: CASRPGAGANVLTF. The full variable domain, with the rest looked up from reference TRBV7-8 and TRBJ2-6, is GAGVSQSPRYKVAKRGQDVALRCDPISGHVSLFWYQQALGQGPEFLTYFQNEAQLDKSGLPSDRFFAERPEGSVSTLKIQRTQQEDSAVYLCASRPGAGANVLTFGAGSRLTVL.